This T cell receptor (beta chain) was recovered during a study of blood T cell repertoires in COVID-19. For the study at large: Specimens from acute and convalescent COVID-19 originated in the United States, Italy and Spain. The analysed material was cDNA or gDNA that came from T cells, B-cell-depleted T cells, or PBMCs.

V shed 4 bases, J shed 2 bases, and the junction held 8 bases outside the gene matches. Germline values: CDR1 MDHEN, CDR2 SYDVKM. The CDR3 is 15 amino acids. Source study methods: Scientists estimated how many nucleated cells there were by amplifying reference gene primers. Generated by immunoSEQ multiplex PCR, the TCRdb table keeps only in-frame clones and is missing some. V and J calls and clone size are those listed in that table; D and trimming were worked out from the DNA. The data show roughly 120,000 clones, roughly 82% seen once. The material sequenced was peripheral blood. The TCR sequence derives from an elderly woman with active or convalescent COVID-19. V usage is TRBV28 and J usage is TRBJ2-7; 7 bases line up with TRBD1. CDR3 sequence reads: CASSWNRGETYEQYF. The CDR3 coding sequence is TGTGCCAGCAGTTGGAACAGGGGCGAAACCTACGAGCAGTACTTC.